This T cell receptor (beta chain) was identified during a study of siplizumab effects on memory and regulatory T cells. General study results and limits: Unstimulated subsets contained matches for only a minor fraction of alloreactive clones. Mean Treg-derived proportions of mappable alloreactive CD4+ clones were 55% to 75% for siplizumab and 25% to 30% for controls. It was not possible to assign a naive or memory phenotype to roughly 75-95% of proliferating CD4+ or CD8+ clones. Naive T cell populations appeared to exhibit greater diversity than memory cells and appeared to be major alloresponse contributors.

The assay was immunoSEQ multiplex PCR, and TCRdb's table has in-frame clones only and misses some. The sample records around 100,000 clones, 80% to 95% being singletons. The CDR3 totals 14 residues. V was shortened by 0 bases and J by 5 bases, with 10 bases between the two germline ends. In germline, CDR1 is SGDLS, CDR2 YYNGEE. In the case of this clone: Its antigen is still unknown.

The sequence was collected from a human donor in good health. This chain connects TRBV9 to TRBJ2-3; maybe TRBD2 (6 bases). Sequencing was performed on CD4+ T cells sorted from blood. In DNA form, the CDR3 reads TGTGCCAGCAGCGTAGAGGGGAGGCTAGATACGCAGTATTTT. This codes for CASSVEGRLDTQYF.